Listed below are T cell receptor beta chains from one sample, sequenced in a study of T cells in Graves' hyperthyroidism and ophthalmopathy. TCRdb re-analysed the multiplex PCR reads in MiXCR, keeping a single row per CDR3 protein. The data contain over 700,000 distinct CDR3 sequences, roughly a third of them singletons. The sample was blood. All receptors come from a woman aged 40 to 50 with Graves' hyperthyroidism. CDR3s include the opening cysteine and the closing phenylalanine or tryptophan. D genes are given only for firm matches. Size is omitted from some rows. Given values are once, few, many or a class for expanded clones.

d_call j_call clone_size v_call cdr3_nt cdr3_aa
TRBD2 TRBJ2-7 - TRBV10-3 TGTGCCAGCAGTGCAGACGGGAGGTACCTCTCCTACAAGCAGTACTTC CASSADGRYLSYKQYF
TRBD1 TRBJ1-1 many TRBV7-9 TGTGCCAGCAGCTCCCGGGACAGACATATGAACACTGAAGCTTTCTTT CASSSRDRHMNTEAFF
- TRBJ2-7 once TRBV19 TGTGCCAGTAGTCTCGGCAGGGTTCAAAACGAGCAGTACTTC CASSLGRVQNEQYF
- TRBJ1-2 - TRBV7-2 TGTGCCAGCAGCTTGATCTGGCACTCGAACTATGAAGGCTACACCTTC CASSLIWHSNYEGYTF
- TRBJ2-7 many TRBV7-3 TGTGCCAGCAGCTTCAGGGGGGGAGAGCAGTACTTC CASSFRGGEQYF
- TRBJ2-7 - TRBV7-9 TGTGCCAGCACGTGGGGCAGGGGAGGCGAGCAGTACTTC CASTWGRGGEQYF
TRBD2 TRBJ2-2 - TRBV25-1 TGTGCCAGCAGACCCCCGGGACTAGCGGGAGGGCGTTCCGGGGAGCTGTTTTTT CASRPPGLAGGRSGELFF
- TRBJ1-6 many TRBV4-1 TGCGCCAGCAGTAGAGGGGACTCACCCCTCCACTTT CASSRGDSPLHF
- TRBJ1-4 - TRBV11-2 TGTGCCAGCAGCCTCACGGACAGTTCTAATAAAAAACTGTTTTTT CASSLTDSSNKKLFF
- TRBJ1-5 few TRBV4-1 TGCGCCAGCAGTTCGATTGGCAATCAGCCCCAGCATTTT CASSSIGNQPQHF
- TRBJ1-6 many TRBV7-9 TGTGCCAGCAGCTGGACAGATCAGCGATCCCTCCACTTT CASSWTDQRSLHF
- TRBJ2-2 - TRBV25-1 TGTGCCACCCCGGTAGAAGCGAACACCGGGGAGCTGTTTTTT CATPVEANTGELFF
- TRBJ1-1 few TRBV4-1 TGCGCCAGCAGCCCCCAAACGGTGAACACTGAAGCTTTCTTT CASSPQTVNTEAFF
- TRBJ1-2 - TRBV19 TGTGCCAGTAGTCCCTGGGGCGGAGCAAACTATGGCTACACCTTC CASSPWGGANYGYTF
- TRBJ2-7 many TRBV11-2 TGTGCCAGCAGCTTCCTGGACGGAGGGCCCTACGAGCAGTACTTC CASSFLDGGPYEQYF
- TRBJ1-2 many TRBV4-2 TGTGCCAGCAGCCAAGTCTCCCGTTGGGGAGAGGGCTACACCTTC CASSQVSRWGEGYTF
- TRBJ2-7 - TRBV12-3/TRBV12-4 TGTGCCAGCAACTCACAGGGTCGAAGCAATCAGCCCCAGCAGTACTTC CASNSQGRSNQPQQYF
- TRBJ2-2 - TRBV19 TGTGCCAGTAGGGCTTTGGGTCCGCGGGAGCTGTTTTTT CASRALGPRELFF
TRBD1 TRBJ2-7 - TRBV10-3 TGTGCCATCAGTGATGCAGGGGGATCGTGGGGTGAGCAGTACTTC CAISDAGGSWGEQYF
- TRBJ2-5 - TRBV29-1 TGCAGCGTTGAAACAGTCAAAGAGACCCAGTACTTC CSVETVKETQYF
TRBD2 TRBJ2-7 many TRBV7-9 TGTGCCAGCAGCCAAGTTTTAGCGGGAGCCCAGTACTTC CASSQVLAGAQYF
- TRBJ2-7 once TRBV10-3 TGTGCCACACGGGGTCCGGGGGCGCATGAGCAGTACTTC CATRGPGAHEQYF
- TRBJ2-5 many TRBV6-5 TGTGCCAGCAGAACAGGGTGGGAGACCCAGTACTTC CASRTGWETQYF
TRBD1 TRBJ1-2 - TRBV14 TGTGCCAGCAGCCGCTTAAGGACAGGGCTCTATGGCTACACCTTC CASSRLRTGLYGYTF
- TRBJ1-2 many TRBV7-6 TGTGCCAGCAGCCCTGGGCCAGGGGACTATGGCTACACCTTC CASSPGPGDYGYTF
TRBD1 TRBJ1-6 once TRBV7-2 TGTGCCAGCAGCTACCGGGGACAGGATTATTCACCCCTCCACTTT CASSYRGQDYSPLHF
- TRBJ2-7 many TRBV9 TGTGCCAGCAGCGCCCCAGGGTCCTACGAGCAGTACTTC CASSAPGSYEQYF
- TRBJ2-7 many TRBV7-6 TGTGCCAGCAGCCAAACGACGGGCTACGAGCAGTACTTC CASSQTTGYEQYF
- TRBJ2-3 few TRBV15 TGTGCCACCAGCCGCGGAAGGGCAACGCAGTATTTT CATSRGRATQYF